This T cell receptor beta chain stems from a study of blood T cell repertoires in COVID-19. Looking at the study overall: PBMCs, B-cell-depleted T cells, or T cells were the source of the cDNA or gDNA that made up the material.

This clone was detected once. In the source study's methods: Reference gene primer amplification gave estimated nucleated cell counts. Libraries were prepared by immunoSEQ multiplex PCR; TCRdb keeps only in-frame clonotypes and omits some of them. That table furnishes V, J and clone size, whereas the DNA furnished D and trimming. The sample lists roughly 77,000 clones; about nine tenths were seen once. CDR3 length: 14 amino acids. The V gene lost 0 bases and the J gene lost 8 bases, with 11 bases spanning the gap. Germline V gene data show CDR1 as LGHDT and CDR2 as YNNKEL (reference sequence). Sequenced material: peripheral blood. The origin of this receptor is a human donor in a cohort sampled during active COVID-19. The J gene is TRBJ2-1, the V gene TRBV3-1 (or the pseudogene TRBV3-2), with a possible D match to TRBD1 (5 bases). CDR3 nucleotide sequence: TGTGCCAGCAGCCAAGAGGTGCAGGGATATGAGCAGTTCTTC. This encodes CASSQEVQGYEQFF.